The 12 T cell receptor beta chains below all came from one sample that was sequenced in a study of blood T cell repertoires in COVID-19. The data were produced by immunoSEQ multiplex PCR, yet TCRdb's version contains in-frame clones alone and is incomplete. This sample has 50,000 to 60,000 clones; approximately 90% occur once, and the top ten carry about 6%. Sequenced sample: peripheral blood. These receptor sequences come from a man aged 35 to 55 with acute or convalescent COVID-19.

The chain is built from TRBV16 and TRBJ2-5; TRBD1 matches 7 bases. Germline CDR1 is KGHSY and CDR2 is FQNENV. Trimming at V came to 2 bases and at J to 3 bases, leaving 9 bases not matched to a gene. The CDR3 totals 16 residues. CDR3 sequence: CASSQATRDREETQYF. As DNA, the CDR3 is TGTGCCAGCAGCCAAGCAACCCGGGACAGAGAAGAGACCCAGTACTTC.

The chain couples TRBV6-5 to TRBJ2-1, with 7 bases that match TRBD1. Germline V gives CDR1 MNHEY, CDR2 SVGAGI. This CDR3 region has 15 residues. The J segment lost 7 bases and the V segment lost 1 base, leaving 7 bases of the junction unmatched. The CDR3, as DNA: TGTGCCAGCAGTTACTTGACAGGGTTGGGGAATGAGCAGTTCTTC. Protein product: CASSYLTGLGNEQFF.

The chain uses TRBV9 and TRBJ2-1; 11 bases line up with TRBD2. CDR1 and CDR2 from the germline V gene are SGDLS and YYNGEE. This CDR3 contains 14 residues. The V gene end was trimmed by 3 bases and the J gene end by 10 bases; junction bases not matched to a gene: 6. CDR3 coding DNA: TGTGCCAGCAGCGCCCTAGCGGGGGGTAGGGAGCAGTTCTTC. Translation: CASSALAGGREQFF.

This clone was recorded only once. V is TRBV7-9 and J is TRBJ2-1, with 10 nucleotides matching TRBD2. Trimming took 3 bases from V and 5 from J; bases not matched to a gene: 7. This CDR3 is built from 16 residues. Germline V gene sequence: CDR1 SEHNR, CDR2 FQNEAQ (reference sequence). CDR3 coding DNA: TGTGCCAGCAGCTTCCAGACTAGCGGGCCGCACAATGAGCAGTTCTTC. This translates into CASSFQTSGPHNEQFF.

The J gene is TRBJ1-6, the V gene TRBV11-2; D gene unclear. The germline V and J ends were trimmed by 2 bases and 7 bases, with 18 bases remaining between them. There are 17 residues in the CDR3. Germline lookup yields CDR1 SGHAT and CDR2 FQNNGV. CDR3 DNA sequence: TGTGCCAGCAGCTTACGAGCGGCCCTAAAAGAGAATTCACCCCTCCACTTT. Translation: CASSLRAALKENSPLHF. The entire variable domain, with the rest obtained from reference TRBV11-2 and TRBJ1-6, is as follows: EAGVAQSPRYKIIEKRQSVAFWCNPISGHATLYWYQQILGQGPKLLIQFQNNGVVDDSQLPKDRFSAERLKGVDSTLKIQPAKLEDSAVYLCASSLRAALKENSPLHFGNGTRLTVT.

The V call is TRBV19, the J call TRBJ1-2; tentative D call: TRBD1 (5 bases). The CDR3 totals 16 residues. Germline CDR1 is LNHDA and CDR2 is SQIVND (reference sequence). With 3 bases removed from V and 2 bases from J, the gap between germline ends came to 16 bases. This CDR3 is CASSMVRGSRNYGYTF. CDR3 in DNA: TGTGCCAGTAGTATGGTGCGGGGGTCGAGGAACTATGGCTACACCTTC. Full variable domain (missing parts from reference TRBV19 and TRBJ1-2): DGGITQSPKYLFRKEGQNVTLSCEQNLNHDAMYWYRQDPGQGLRLIYYSQIVNDFQKGDIAEGYSVSREKKESFPLTVTSAQKNPTAFYLCASSMVRGSRNYGYTFGSGTRLTVV.

Written as DNA, the CDR3 is TGTGCCAGCAGCTTGACAGGGGGCAAGGATGGCTACACCTTC. Amino acid sequence: CASSLTGGKDGYTF. The V call is TRBV7-3, the J call TRBJ1-2, with 10 bases that match TRBD1. The CDR3 loop spans 14 amino acids. The germline V gene encodes CDR1 SGHTA and CDR2 FQGTGA. The J segment lost 6 bases and the V segment lost 3 bases, leaving 4 bases of the junction unmatched.

The CDR3 DNA follows: TGTGCCAGCTCTACCAAAGGACATTTGAGCTCCTACAATGAGCAGTTCTTC. Its protein is CASSTKGHLSSYNEQFF. The chain carries TRBV18 and TRBJ2-1; perhaps TRBD1 as D (5 bases). Trimming took 6 bases from V and 0 from J, leaving 18 bases between them. The CDR3 covers 17 residues. Germline V gene lookup returns CDR1 KGHSH and CDR2 LQKENI. Full variable domain (outside the CDR3, taken from reference TRBV18 and TRBJ2-1): NAGVMQNPRHLVRRRGQEARLRCSPMKGHSHVYWYRQLPEEGLKFMVYLQKENIIDESGMPKERFSAEFPKEGPSILRIQQVVRGDSAAYFCASSTKGHLSSYNEQFFGPGTRLTVL.

CDR3 sequence: CASSPSGMVYEQYF. CDR3 bases: TGTGCCAGCTCCCCCAGCGGGATGGTTTACGAGCAGTACTTC. J is TRBJ2-7 and V is TRBV7-2, with 7 bases identical to TRBD2. There are 14 residues in the CDR3. The trim removed 8 bases at V and 4 bases at J, leaving 11 bases unmatched. The germline V gene encodes CDR1 SGHTA and CDR2 FQGNSA.

The chain joins TRBV6-1 to TRBJ1-5, with 7 bases aligning to TRBD1. Germline V lookup: CDR1 MNHNS, CDR2 SASEGT. This CDR3 has 16 residues. The junction had 7 bases not matched to a gene; V was cut back by 4 bases and J by 1 base. Here the CDR3 reads CASSATGMGSNQPQHF. CDR3 nucleotides: TGTGCCAGCAGTGCGACAGGGATGGGGAGCAATCAGCCCCAGCATTTT.

The chain links TRBV25-1 to TRBJ2-5, with D unclear. This CDR3 spans 16 amino acids. Trimming took off 8 bases at V and 0 bases at J, with 19 bases between the two ends. CDR1 is MGHDK, CDR2 SYGVNS, per germline. CDR3 DNA sequence: TGTGCCAGCGCTCCGGCGACTTCTCCGTACCAAGAGACCCAGTACTTC. This gives the protein CASAPATSPYQETQYF. The whole variable domain, remainder taken from reference TRBV25-1 and TRBJ2-5, is EADIYQTPRYLVIGTGKKITLECSQTMGHDKMYWYQQDPGMELHLIHYSYGVNSTEKGDLSSESTVSRIRTEHFPLTLESARPSHTSQYLCASAPATSPYQETQYFGPGTRLLVL.

The gene calls are TRBV7-9 and TRBJ2-2; 7 bases fit TRBD1. From germline, CDR1 is SEHNR and CDR2 FQNEAQ (reference sequence). The CDR3 covers 15 residues. With 5 bases clipped from V and 0 bases from J, the junction kept 3 bases outside the gene matches. Written as DNA, the CDR3 is TGTGCCAGCAGCCCCGACAGGGCGAACACCGGGGAGCTGTTTTTT. Protein: CASSPDRANTGELFF.